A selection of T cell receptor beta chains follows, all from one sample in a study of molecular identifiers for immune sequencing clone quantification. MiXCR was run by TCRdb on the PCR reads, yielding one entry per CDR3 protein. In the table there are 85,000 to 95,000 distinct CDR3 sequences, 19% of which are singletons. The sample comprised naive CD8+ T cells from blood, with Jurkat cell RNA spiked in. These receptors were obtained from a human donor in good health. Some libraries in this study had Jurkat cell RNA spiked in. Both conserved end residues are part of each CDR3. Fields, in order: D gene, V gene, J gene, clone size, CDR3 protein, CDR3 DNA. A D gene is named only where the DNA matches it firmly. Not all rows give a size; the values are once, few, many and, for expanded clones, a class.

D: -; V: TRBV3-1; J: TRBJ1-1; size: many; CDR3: CASSPLEGMNTEAFF; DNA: TGTGCCAGCAGCCCCCTGGAGGGAATGAACACTGAAGCTTTCTTT
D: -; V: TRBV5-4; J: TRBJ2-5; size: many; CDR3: CASSLGSFRTHQETQYF; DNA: TGTGCCAGCAGCTTGGGGTCTTTCAGGACCCACCAAGAGACCCAGTACTTC
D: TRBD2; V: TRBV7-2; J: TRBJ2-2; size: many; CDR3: CASSSLAGGGTGELFF; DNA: TGTGCCAGCAGCTCACTAGCGGGAGGAGGTACCGGGGAGCTGTTTTTT
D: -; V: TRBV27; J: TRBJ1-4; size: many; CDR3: CASSLLSGHEKLFF; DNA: TGTGCCAGCAGTTTACTGAGCGGTCATGAAAAACTGTTTTTT
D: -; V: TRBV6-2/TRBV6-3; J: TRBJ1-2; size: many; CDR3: CASSYPVDGYTF; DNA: TGTGCCAGCAGTTACCCAGTTGATGGCTACACCTTC
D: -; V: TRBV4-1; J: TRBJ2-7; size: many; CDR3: CASSQPGTYEQYF; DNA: TGCGCCAGCAGCCAACCGGGTACCTACGAGCAGTACTTC
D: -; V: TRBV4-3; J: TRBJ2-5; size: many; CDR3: CASSQDRLRVRQETQYF; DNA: TGCGCCAGCAGCCAAGATCGCCTCAGAGTCAGACAAGAGACCCAGTACTTC
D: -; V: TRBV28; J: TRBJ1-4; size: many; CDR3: CASSLRRIEKLFF; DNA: TGTGCCAGCAGTTTAAGGCGAATTGAAAAACTGTTTTTT
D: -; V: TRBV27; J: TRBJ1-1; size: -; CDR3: CASSLSGGGIVAFF; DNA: TGTGCCAGCAGTTTATCTGGGGGAGGGATAGTGGCTTTCTTT
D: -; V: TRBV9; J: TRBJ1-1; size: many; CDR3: CASSVPGTTEAFF; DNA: TGTGCCAGCAGCGTGCCAGGGACCACTGAAGCTTTCTTT
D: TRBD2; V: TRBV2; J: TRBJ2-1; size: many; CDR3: CASRTSGGALLGEQFF; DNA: TGTGCCAGCAGGACTAGCGGGGGGGCCCTCCTCGGTGAGCAGTTCTTC
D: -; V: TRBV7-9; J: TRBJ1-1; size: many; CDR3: CASSLAVGMNTEAFF; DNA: TGTGCCAGCAGCTTAGCCGTAGGCATGAACACTGAAGCTTTCTTT
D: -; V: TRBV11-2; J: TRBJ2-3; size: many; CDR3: CASSLVADTQYF; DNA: TGTGCCAGCAGCTTAGTGGCAGATACGCAGTATTTT
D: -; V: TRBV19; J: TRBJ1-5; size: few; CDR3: CASGGYQPQHF; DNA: TGTGCCAGTGGAGGTTACCAGCCCCAGCATTTT
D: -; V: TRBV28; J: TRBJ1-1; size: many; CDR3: CASSTRLNTEAFF; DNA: TGTGCCAGCAGTACCAGGTTAAACACTGAAGCTTTCTTT
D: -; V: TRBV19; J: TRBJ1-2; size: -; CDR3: CASSMKVNYGYTF; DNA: TGTGCCAGTAGTATGAAGGTCAACTATGGCTACACCTTC
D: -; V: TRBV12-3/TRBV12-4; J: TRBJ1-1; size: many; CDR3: CASRDPLWNTEAFF; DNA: TGTGCCAGCAGGGACCCCCTTTGGAACACTGAAGCTTTCTTT
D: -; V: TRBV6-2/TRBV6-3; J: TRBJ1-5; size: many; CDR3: CASSYQHTSPDSRRSQPQHF; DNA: TGTGCCAGCAGTTACCAACATACGAGCCCGGACTCTCGGCGCAGTCAGCCCCAGCATTTT
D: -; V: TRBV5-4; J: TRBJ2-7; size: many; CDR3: CASSLGQTVYEQYF; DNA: TGTGCCAGCAGCTTGGGACAGACCGTCTACGAGCAGTACTTC
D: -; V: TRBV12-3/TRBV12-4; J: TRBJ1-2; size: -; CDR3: CASSSAGNGYTF; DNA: TGTGCCAGCAGTTCGGCAGGGAATGGCTACACCTTC
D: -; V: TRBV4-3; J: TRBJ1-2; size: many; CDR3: CASSQVEGDSNYGYTF; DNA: TGCGCCAGCAGCCAGGTGGAGGGTGATAGTAACTATGGCTACACCTTC
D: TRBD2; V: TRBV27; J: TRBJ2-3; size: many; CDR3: CASSPGSVSGSPTDTQYF; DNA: TGTGCCAGCAGCCCTGGTTCGGTGAGCGGGAGCCCCACAGATACGCAGTATTTT
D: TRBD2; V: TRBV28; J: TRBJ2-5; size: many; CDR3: CASSHSGRMYQETQYF; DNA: TGTGCCAGCAGCCATAGCGGGAGGATGTACCAAGAGACCCAGTACTTC
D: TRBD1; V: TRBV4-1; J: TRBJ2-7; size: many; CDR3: CASSQAETGAYEQYF; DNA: TGCGCCAGCAGCCAAGCCGAGACAGGGGCCTACGAGCAGTACTTC
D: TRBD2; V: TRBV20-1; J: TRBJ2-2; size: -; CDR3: CGAREGGELFF; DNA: TGCGGTGCAAGGGAGGGCGGGGAGCTGTTTTTT
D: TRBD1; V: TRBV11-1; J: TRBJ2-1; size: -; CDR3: CASSLVAGQGAYNEQFF; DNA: TGTGCCAGCAGCTTAGTGGCTGGGCAGGGGGCCTACAATGAGCAGTTCTTC
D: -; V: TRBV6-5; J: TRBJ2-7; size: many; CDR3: CASSVTVHTVYEQYF; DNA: TGTGCCAGCAGTGTTACCGTGCATACGGTTTACGAGCAGTACTTC